A single sample is the source of the 32 T cell receptor beta chains below, sequenced in a study of T cells in placental villitis. The libraries were made with immunoSEQ v4. Clones were sequenced by immunoSEQ multiplex PCR, and TCRdb holds only the in-frame ones, with some missing. This sample has about 3,200 clones, with 70% to 80% found just once. The sample consisted of placental tissue containing maternal and fetal cells. The receptors were gathered from a human patient with infectious villitis; the placental T cells may come from both mother and fetus.

This clone is labeled as large. The rearrangement uses TRBV19 and TRBJ1-6; no definite D call. Germline values: CDR1 LNHDA, CDR2 SQIVND (reference sequence). The CDR3 has 8 residues. V lost 7 bases, J lost 14 bases, and 3 bases lay in between. The CDR3 reads CASKALHF. The CDR3 region has the DNA TGTGCCAGTAAAGCCCTCCACTTT.

V gene TRBV12-5 combines with J gene TRBJ2-5, with D perhaps matching TRBD2 (6 bases). Germline assignment: CDR1 LGHNT and CDR2 FRNRAP. CDR3 length: 12 residues. Trimming pared 11 bases from V and 0 bases from J, leaving 10 bases between. CDR3 protein: CASRGYQETQYF. The DNA for the CDR3 is TGTGCTTCCCGGGGGTACCAAGAGACCCAGTACTTC.

This chain connects TRBV6-4 to TRBJ2-1; 11 nucleotides align to TRBD2. The germline V gene has CDR1 MRHNA and CDR2 SNTAGT. V gave up 3 bases and J gave up 7 bases; unmatched junction bases: 5. The CDR3 runs 15 residues. CDR3 region: CASSENSGGANEQFF. The CDR3 region has the DNA TGTGCCAGCAGTGAGAATAGCGGGGGGGCTAATGAGCAGTTCTTC.

Comment on this clone: A junction boundary mismatches the germline segment, possibly from a read error. Within the sample, other DNA sequences also encode this same CDR3. The V call is TRBV28, the J call TRBJ2-7; D remains unclear. Germline loops: CDR1 MDHEN, CDR2 SYDVKM. This CDR3 region has 14 residues. The CDR3 DNA reads TGTGCCAGCAGTTCCCTCGCGGATACCTACGAGCAATACTTC. This encodes CASSSLADTYEQYF.

This clone has a handful of counts. The chain is built from TRBV11-1 and TRBJ1-1; D call uncertain. Trimming stripped 3 bases from V and 6 bases from J, with 11 bases between. Germline V lookup: CDR1 SGHAT, CDR2 FQDESV (reference sequence). The CDR3 contains 13 residues. DNA of the CDR3: TGTGCCAGCAGCTTGGCGCTGTTTTCTGAAGCTTTCTTT. This sequence encodes CASSLALFSEAFF.

The chain joins TRBV5-5 to TRBJ2-3; 11 bases map to TRBD2. Per germline, CDR1 SGHKS and CDR2 YYEKEE (reference sequence). The CDR3 is 14 residues long. V dropped 4 bases and J dropped 5; count of bases not matched to a gene: 3. The CDR3 DNA is TGTGCCAGCAGCCGACTAGCGGGACAAGATACGCAGTATTTT. It codes for CASSRLAGQDTQYF.

A remark on this clone: A read error may produce the germline difference seen at one junction end. The chain employs TRBV10-3 and TRBJ2-1, with 8 nucleotides matching TRBD1. Germline loops: CDR1 ENHRY, CDR2 SYGVKD. This CDR3 comprises 14 residues. CDR3 residues: CASTGGEIHNEQFF. In nucleotides, the CDR3 is TGTGCCTCAACAGGGGGAGAGATCCACAATGAGCAATTCTTC.

The chain couples TRBV2 to TRBJ1-2; D gene uncertain. This CDR3 region has 13 residues. V lost 2 bases to trimming and J lost 4 bases, with 8 bases between them. Germline V CDR1 and CDR2: SNHLY, FYNNEI. Written as DNA, the CDR3 is TGTGCCAGCAGTGAAAGGCAGGTCTATGGCTACACCTTC. Translated: CASSERQVYGYTF.

The rearrangement uses TRBV27 and TRBJ2-7; unclear D gene. The germline V gene encodes CDR1 MNHEY and CDR2 SMNVEV (reference sequence). V dropped 6 bases and J dropped 5 bases, with 20 bases sitting between them. The CDR3 length is 15 residues. The CDR3 here is CASRGYLGSLDEQYF. The CDR3 DNA follows: TGTGCCAGCAGGGGTTACTTGGGGTCTCTGGACGAGCAGTACTTC.

V and J are TRBV5-1 and TRBJ1-6; the match to TRBD1 covers 9 bases. Germline trimming cut 3 bases from V and 9 bases from J; bases unmatched to any gene: 7. Germline-derived CDR1 and CDR2 are SGHRS and YFSETQ. The CDR3 is 15 residues long. In nucleotides, the CDR3 is TGCGCCAGCAGCTCGACCGGGACAGGGACTTCACCCCTCCACTTT. Its protein product is CASSSTGTGTSPLHF.

J is TRBJ2-3 and V is TRBV9; 13 positions agree with TRBD2. CDR3 length: 17 residues. After removal of 3 bases from V and 2 bases from J, the junction contained 6 bases not matched to a gene. Germline-derived CDR1 and CDR2 are SGDLS and YYNGEE. The CDR3 sequence is CASSEGTSGEATDTQYF. DNA of the CDR3: TGTGCCAGCAGCGAGGGGACTAGCGGGGAGGCCACAGATACGCAGTATTTT.

The chain carries TRBV10-1 and TRBJ1-1; tentatively, D is TRBD1 (5 bases). V lost 8 bases and J 5 bases, leaving 12 bases between the germline ends. This CDR3 region has 12 residues. The germline V gene has CDR1 WNHNN and CDR2 SYGVQD (reference sequence). The CDR3, as DNA: TGCGCCAGCGCGATGGGGGGGACTGAAGCTTTCTTT. Translation: CASAMGGTEAFF.

A word on this clone: Other DNA sequences in the same sample also yield this CDR3. The CDR3 region has the DNA TGTGCCAGCAGCCGACAGGGCAATCAGCCCCAGCATTTT. This gives the protein CASSRQGNQPQHF. This sequence joins TRBV5-6 and TRBJ1-5; D might be TRBD1 (6 bases). The V gene lost 4 bases and the J gene lost 2 bases, with 7 bases spanning the gap. Germline CDR1 is SGHDT and CDR2 is YYEEEE. CDR3 length equals 13 residues.

The V and J genes are TRBV28 and TRBJ2-4; a weak D match, TRBD1 (5 bases). This CDR3 has 15 amino acids. Germline CDR1 and CDR2: MDHEN and SYDVKM. V lost 1 base to trimming and J lost 4 bases, with 11 bases between them. DNA for the CDR3: TGTGCCAGCAGTTTATTTAGGAAGGGGAAAAACATTCAGTACTTC. Amino acids: CASSLFRKGKNIQYF.

The J gene is TRBJ1-2, the V gene TRBV30; possibly TRBD1 for D (6 bases). V was trimmed by 7 bases and J by 0 bases, leaving 12 bases between them. The germline gives CDR1 GTSNPN, CDR2 SVGIG (reference sequence). The CDR3 length is 13 residues. CDR3 sequence: CAYSGVTNYGYTF. CDR3 sequence (DNA): TGTGCCTATTCAGGGGTGACTAACTATGGCTACACCTTC.

The chain joins TRBV5-1 to TRBJ2-7, with TRBD2 identical over 9 bases. The CDR3 totals 17 residues. J gave up 0 bases and V 4 bases, and 11 bases lay outside the gene matches. Germline V gene data show CDR1 as SGHRS and CDR2 as YFSETQ. CDR3 protein: CASSQPGLASYSYEQYF. CDR3 coding DNA: TGCGCCAGCAGCCAGCCTGGACTAGCGAGCTACTCCTACGAGCAGTACTTC.

This rearrangement joins TRBV5-1 to TRBJ1-2, with D tentatively TRBD1 (5 bases). The CDR3 loop spans 12 amino acids. Germline loops: CDR1 SGHRS, CDR2 YFSETQ. The germline V and J ends were trimmed by 6 bases and 2 bases, with 8 bases remaining between them. This CDR3 is CASNWTNYGYTF. The CDR3 DNA reads TGCGCCAGCAACTGGACAAACTATGGCTACACCTTC. Full variable domain (missing parts from reference TRBV5-1 and TRBJ1-2): KAGVTQTPRYLIKTRGQQVTLSCSPISGHRSVSWYQQTPGQGLQFLFEYFSETQRNKGNFPGRFSGRQFSNSRSEMNVSTLELGDSALYLCASNWTNYGYTFGSGTRLTVV.

The V and J genes are TRBV6-5 and TRBJ2-3; no clear D gene. CDR3 length: 13 amino acids. Trimming removed 4 bases from V and 2 bases from J, with 7 bases in between. Germline CDR1 MNHEY, CDR2 SVGAGI. CDR3 bases: TGTGCCAGCAGTTTCCAGATCACAGATACGCAGTATTTT. Its protein is CASSFQITDTQYF.

The CDR3 DNA reads as TGTGCCAGCAGTGACTCGGTTGGGAGGACTGGGGCCAACGTCCTGACTTTC. Residues: CASSDSVGRTGANVLTF. The chain carries TRBV6-4 and TRBJ2-6; D is possibly TRBD2 (6 bases). The germline V gene encodes CDR1 MRHNA and CDR2 SNTAGT. The CDR3 covers 17 residues. The ends were cut back, 0 bases at V and 2 bases at J, with 11 bases in the middle.

V is TRBV13 and J is TRBJ2-3; 15 bases line up with TRBD2. CDR1 is PRHDT and CDR2 is FYEKMQ in the germline V gene (reference sequence). This CDR3 region has 18 residues. V lost 4 bases to trimming and J lost 0 bases; unmatched junction nucleotides: 5. The CDR3 DNA is TGTGCCAGCAGCTACGGACTAGCGGGGGGGCTTAGCACAGATACGCAGTATTTT. This gives the protein CASSYGLAGGLSTDTQYF.

This clone was seen once. The V and J genes are TRBV5-4 and TRBJ2-5; 8 bases fit TRBD1. After removal of 4 bases from V and 2 bases from J, the junction contained 7 bases not matched to a gene. CDR1 is SGHNT and CDR2 is YYREEE in the germline V gene (reference sequence). The length of the CDR3 is 15 residues. For the CDR3, the DNA is TGTGCCAGCAGCCTTCCACGGACAGGGCAAGAGACCCAGTACTTC. This encodes CASSLPRTGQETQYF.

The CDR3 nucleotides read TGTGCCAGCAGTTACTCGGGTCGAGGGAATGAGCAGTTCTTC. Translating it yields CASSYSGRGNEQFF. The chain carries TRBV6-6 and TRBJ2-1, with a weak D call TRBD2 (5 bases). V was cut by 0 bases and J by 7 bases, with 10 bases left in between. The CDR3 spans 14 residues. Germline V gives CDR1 MNHNY, CDR2 SVGAGI (reference sequence).

This chain connects TRBV9 to TRBJ2-3, with D possibly TRBD2 on 6 matching bases. The V and J ends lost 4 bases and 2 bases respectively, with 8 bases between them. Germline-derived CDR1 and CDR2 are SGDLS and YYNGEE. CDR3 size: 13 residues. The DNA of the CDR3 is TGTGCCAGCAGCTTAGCGGTCACAGATACGCAGTATTTT. Encoded protein: CASSLAVTDTQYF.

The chain joins TRBV24-1 to TRBJ1-2, with D possibly TRBD1 on 6 matching bases. The CDR3 is 12 residues long. Germline lookup yields CDR1 KGHDR and CDR2 SFDVKD. Trimming stripped 2 bases from V and 8 bases from J, with 8 bases between. CDR3 coding DNA: TGTGCCACCAGTGATTCCGGGGGCGGCTACACCTTC. Translating it yields CATSDSGGGYTF.

V usage is TRBV18 and J usage is TRBJ1-2; 8 positions match TRBD1. The CDR3 runs 16 residues. Germline-derived CDR1 and CDR2 are KGHSH and LQKENI. V was clipped by 5 bases and J by 0 bases; unmatched bases: 8. The CDR3 nucleotides read TGTGCCAGCTCATCACAGGGGGGCATGGCTAACTATGGCTACACCTTC. As protein: CASSSQGGMANYGYTF. The variable domain in full, with the rest retrieved from reference TRBV18 and TRBJ1-2, is NAGVMQNPRHLVRRRGQEARLRCSPMKGHSHVYWYRQLPEEGLKFMVYLQKENIIDESGMPKERFSAEFPKEGPSILRIQQVVRGDSAAYFCASSSQGGMANYGYTFGSGTRLTVV.

The chain carries TRBV18 and TRBJ2-3; 7 nucleotides agree with TRBD2. The V gene's germline CDR1 is KGHSH and CDR2 LQKENI. V was clipped by 7 bases and J by 2 bases; unmatched bases: 9. The CDR3 runs 15 residues. The CDR3 sequence is CASLRGLPNTDTQYF. CDR3 bases: TGTGCCAGCTTACGGGGACTACCAAACACAGATACGCAGTATTTT.

CDR3 sequence reads: CASSINSNMNTEAFF. CDR3 sequence (DNA): TGTGCCAGTAGTATTAACAGTAACATGAACACTGAAGCTTTCTTT. The chain combines TRBV19 with TRBJ1-1; D is uncertain. The CDR3 is 15 amino acids. Germline V CDR1 and CDR2: LNHDA, SQIVND (reference sequence). Trimming left V 3 bases short and J 0 bases short, with 11 bases between.

About this clone: Other DNA sequences in the same sample also yield this CDR3. V usage is TRBV28 and J usage is TRBJ2-5; 7 bases fit TRBD1. Germline V gene lookup returns CDR1 MDHEN and CDR2 SYDVKM. V was clipped by 3 bases and J by 5 bases; unmatched bases: 0. CDR3 length: 12 amino acids. The CDR3 DNA reads TGTGCCAGCAGTTTGGACAGGGAGACCCAGTACTTC. Translation gives CASSLDRETQYF.

The rearrangement uses TRBV7-2 and TRBJ2-1; 7 positions match TRBD2. Germline CDR1 is SGHTA and CDR2 is FQGNSA. The CDR3 has 15 amino acids. J was trimmed by 0 bases and V by 1 base; bases with no gene match: 0. CDR3 sequence: CASSLGLASYNEQFF. In DNA form, the CDR3 reads TGTGCCAGCAGCTTAGGACTAGCCTCCTACAATGAGCAGTTCTTC.

The J gene is TRBJ2-1, the V gene TRBV21-1. TRBV21-1 is deemed a pseudogene. The CDR3 has 14 amino acids. CDR3 sequence (DNA): TGTGCCAGCAGCAAAGGGGTCTCCTACAATGAGCAGTTCTTC. This encodes CASSKGVSYNEQFF.

V and J are TRBV28 and TRBJ2-6; possible D gene TRBD2, 6 bases. Germline CDR1 and CDR2: MDHEN and SYDVKM. The CDR3 totals 17 residues. Trimming took off 1 base at V and 2 bases at J, with 12 bases between the two ends. The CDR3 loop is CASSLFGGVTGANVLTF. Here the CDR3 DNA reads TGTGCCAGCAGTTTATTCGGGGGAGTGACTGGGGCCAACGTCCTGACTTTC. The variable domain in full, with the rest retrieved from reference TRBV28 and TRBJ2-6, is DVKVTQSSRYLVKRTGEKVFLECVQDMDHENMFWYRQDPGLGLRLIYFSYDVKMKEKGDIPEGYSVSREKKERFSLILESASTNQTSMYLCASSLFGGVTGANVLTFGAGSRLTVL.

By proportion, this clone is large. The chain couples TRBV6-5 to TRBJ1-2; TRBD1 aligns across 7 bases. CDR3 length equals 15 residues. V trimming: 0 bases; J trimming: 6 bases; junction bases outside the gene matches: 7. CDR1 and CDR2 from the germline V gene are MNHEY and SVGAGI. In DNA, the CDR3 is TGTGCCAGCAGTTACTCGTTGGGACAGCCGGATGGCTACACCTTC. Translating it yields CASSYSLGQPDGYTF.